These T cell receptor beta chains were read from a single sample in a study of shared T cell receptors in the human thymus. Produced via immunoSEQ multiplex PCR; TCRdb's table is partial and in-frame only. The table shows about 610,000 clones, with approximately 88% occurring only once. These data are also associated with another study on human thymus T cells.

What was sequenced was thymocytes. These receptors originate from a boy under two years old with a congenital heart defect. Each CDR3 is given with its conserved first and last residue. D genes are given only for firm matches. Clone size appears in some rows only: once, few, many, or a class for an expanded clone.

d_gene	abundance	v_gene	j_gene	CDR3aa	CDR3nt
TRBD2	NA	TRBV30	TRBJ2-7	CAWTVPLAGGPHEQYF	TGTGCCTGGACTGTACCCCTCGCGGGAGGCCCCCACGAGCAGTACTTC
NA	few	TRBV6-1	TRBJ1-5	CASGRVRSNQPQHF	TGTGCCAGCGGGAGGGTTCGGAGCAATCAGCCCCAGCATTTT
NA	NA	TRBV19	TRBJ2-2	CASSTYLAGHTGELFF	TGTGCCAGTAGTACCTACCTGGCGGGTCACACCGGGGAGCTGTTTTTT
TRBD1	NA	TRBV10-3	TRBJ2-7	CAISEGQGGDEQYF	TGTGCCATCAGTGAGGGACAGGGCGGGGACGAGCAGTACTTC
NA	NA	TRBV4-1	TRBJ1-4	CASSQGLKGWHEKLFF	TGCGCCAGCAGCCAAGGATTGAAGGGGTGGCATGAAAAACTGTTTTTT
TRBD2	NA	TRBV4-3	TRBJ2-4	CASSPQRAIAGGPQKAKNIQYF	TGCGCCAGCAGCCCCCAGCGGGCTATAGCGGGAGGGCCCCAAAAAGCCAAAAACATTCAGTACTTC
NA	NA	TRBV7-7	TRBJ2-3	CASSLTSWMSTDTQYF	TGTGCCAGCAGCTTAACTAGTTGGATGTCCACAGATACGCAGTATTTT
TRBD1	NA	TRBV5-1	TRBJ2-3	CASSFGDRGLSSDTQYF	TGCGCCAGCAGCTTTGGGGACAGGGGACTTAGCAGCGATACGCAGTATTTT
TRBD1	NA	TRBV6-6	TRBJ1-5	CASSYFRGRDQPQHF	TGTGCCAGCAGTTACTTCAGGGGGCGCGATCAGCCCCAGCATTTT
NA	NA	TRBV27	TRBJ2-3	CASSWTSRRTDTQYF	TGTGCCAGCAGCTGGACCTCCAGGAGGACAGATACGCAGTATTTT
NA	NA	TRBV4-2	TRBJ1-5	CASSQESLWGGKNQPQHF	TGTGCCAGCAGCCAAGAATCTTTGTGGGGAGGTAAAAATCAGCCCCAGCATTTT
NA	NA	TRBV14	TRBJ2-1	CASSQVQWSEQFF	TGTGCCAGCAGCCAAGTTCAGTGGTCTGAGCAGTTCTTC
TRBD2	NA	TRBV4-2	TRBJ2-5	CASSQLAGGETQYF	TGTGCCAGCAGCCAGCTAGCGGGGGGAGAGACCCAGTACTTC
TRBD2	NA	TRBV10-3	TRBJ2-7	CAISGGKLAGDPEQYF	TGTGCCATCAGTGGCGGGAAACTAGCGGGAGACCCCGAGCAGTACTTC
TRBD1	NA	TRBV5-5	TRBJ1-2	CASSLGDRPGGTNYGYTF	TGTGCCAGCAGCTTGGGGGATCGGCCAGGGGGTACGAACTATGGCTACACCTTC
TRBD1	NA	TRBV28	TRBJ2-4	CASRLVSGQKNIQYF	TGTGCCAGCAGACTCGTATCGGGACAGAAAAACATTCAGTACTTC
NA	NA	TRBV27	TRBJ2-7	CASSLGGLSSYEQYF	TGTGCCAGCAGTTTAGGAGGGCTAAGCTCCTACGAGCAGTACTTC
NA	NA	TRBV27	TRBJ2-7	CASSLGQPGEQYF	TGTGCCAGCAGTTTGGGACAACCCGGAGAGCAGTACTTC
NA	NA	TRBV28	TRBJ2-3	CATRGARASTDTQYF	TGTGCCACCAGGGGGGCCAGGGCGAGCACAGATACGCAGTATTTT
TRBD2	NA	TRBV2	TRBJ2-1	CASIRWGGSYNEQFF	TGTGCCAGCATCCGATGGGGGGGGTCCTACAATGAGCAGTTCTTC
NA	NA	TRBV15	TRBJ2-2	CATSRGVTGELFF	TGTGCCACCAGCAGAGGAGTCACCGGGGAGCTGTTTTTT
TRBD2	NA	TRBV4-2	TRBJ2-7	CASSPTRGSGNRGSGEQYF	TGTGCCAGCAGCCCAACGCGGGGCAGCGGGAACCGGGGAAGTGGGGAGCAGTACTTC
NA	NA	TRBV18	TRBJ2-5	CASSPPRGTQYF	TGTGCCAGCTCACCACCCAGAGGGACCCAGTACTTC
TRBD1	NA	TRBV5-1	TRBJ2-7	CASSQAPQDRVAYEQYF	TGCGCCAGCAGTCAGGCCCCCCAGGACAGGGTAGCCTACGAGCAGTACTTC
NA	NA	TRBV4-3	TRBJ2-4	CASSQDQGGAKNIQYF	TGCGCCAGCAGCCAAGATCAGGGGGGCGCCAAAAACATTCAGTACTTC
TRBD1	NA	TRBV27	TRBJ2-5	CASSSLQGAKKTQYF	TGTGCCAGCAGCTCTCTACAGGGGGCTAAAAAGACCCAGTACTTC
TRBD1	few	TRBV5-6	TRBJ2-4	CASSKDRPGAKNIQYF	TGTGCCAGCAGCAAGGACAGGCCCGGAGCCAAAAACATTCAGTACTTC
NA	once	TRBV4-1	TRBJ2-1	CASSQEGGAQDEQFF	TGCGCCAGCAGCCAAGAGGGGGGAGCTCAGGATGAGCAGTTCTTC
TRBD2	NA	TRBV18	TRBJ2-5	CASSSGLAEGTQYF	TGTGCCAGCTCATCGGGACTAGCGGAAGGGACCCAGTACTTC
TRBD1	NA	TRBV19	TRBJ2-7	CASSIRQGYEQYF	TGTGCCAGTAGTATCCGACAGGGGTACGAGCAGTACTTC
NA	NA	TRBV5-6	TRBJ2-1	CASSRRLVTPPNEQFF	TGTGCCAGCAGCCGACGACTAGTAACACCCCCCAATGAGCAGTTCTTC